Detailed here is one T cell receptor beta chain. The antigen remains unidentified. The sample comes from a study of breast tumors, draining lymph nodes, adjacent tissues. Whole-study findings and limits: Tumor repertoires ranked between lymph nodes and nontumor tissue in diversity, with V and J gene preferences.

TCRdb itself ran the multiplex PCR reads through MiXCR, one entry per CDR3 protein. The sample holds some 170,000 distinct CDR3 sequences, about 33% seen once. Axillary draining lymph nodes of breast cancer patients supplied the node samples. The TCR sequence derives from a female donor with breast cancer. Some clones in this sample may be carry-over from other donors' samples. The sample comprised axillary lymph node tissue.

This CDR3 reads CSASLAGDSRNSPLHF. The CDR3 DNA reads as TGCAGTGCTAGCCTAGCGGGGGACAGTCGCAATTCACCCCTCCACTTT. The chain carries TRBV20-1 and TRBJ1-6, with 7 positions matching TRBD1. CDR3 size: 16 residues. Germline values: CDR1 DFQATT, CDR2 SNEGSKA (reference sequence). J lost 7 bases, V lost 3 bases, and 12 bases had no gene match.